The 2 T cell receptor beta chains listed next were all sequenced from one sample in a study of T-cell reconstitution after alpha-beta-depleted transplantation in children. Unique molecular identifiers were incorporated into the prepared TCRbeta library. TCRdb analysed the PCR reads with MiXCR anew, one entry per CDR3 protein. In the table there are roughly 790,000 distinct CDR3 sequences, under 20% of which are singletons. Sequencing used PBMCs, mostly from graft donor cells, obtained 360 days after TCRalphabeta/CD19-depleted stem cell transplant. These receptors came from a male patient aged 10 to 17 who had a stem cell transplant for acute lymphoblastic leukemia, so the T cells may come from the graft donor.

This clonotype has a handful of counts. This chain links TRBV5-1 with TRBJ2-7; 10 nucleotides match TRBD2. J gave up 2 bases and V 0 bases, and 5 bases lay outside the gene matches. Germline CDR1 is SGHRS and CDR2 is YFSETQ. This CDR3 region has 16 residues. The chain's CDR3 is CASSLASSGGTYEQYF. In DNA form, the CDR3 reads TGCGCCAGCAGCTTGGCCTCTAGCGGGGGTACCTACGAGCAGTACTTC.

In nucleotides, the CDR3 is TGCAGTGCGGTTGTCGACAGGGCAAACGGGGAGCTGTTTTTT. Protein sequence: CSAVVDRANGELFF. V usage is TRBV20-1 and J usage is TRBJ2-2; 7 bases agree with TRBD1. J lost 7 bases, V lost 6 bases, and 11 bases had no gene match. The germline CDR1 and CDR2 sequences are DFQATT and SNEGSKA (reference sequence). This CDR3 is built from 14 residues.